These T cell receptor beta chains were read from a single sample in a study of blood T cell repertoires in COVID-19. Using immunoSEQ multiplex PCR, the repertoire was profiled, and TCRdb retains in-frame clones only, with some absent. The sample has about 260,000 clones; around 80% are singletons. The sequenced material came from peripheral blood. Source of these receptors: an elderly woman with acute or convalescent COVID-19. CDR3s include the opening cysteine and the closing phenylalanine or tryptophan. A D gene is named only where the DNA matches it firmly. Clone size is given for some rows only: seen once, a few or many times, or a class if the clone is expanded.

abundance,j_gene,v_gene,d_gene,CDR3aa,CDR3nt
.,TRBJ2-7,TRBV7-2,TRBD2,CASSLGPSGAYEQYF,TGTGCCAGCAGCTTAGGGCCTAGCGGAGCATACGAGCAGTACTTC
few,TRBJ2-2,TRBV5-1,.,CASSLLASGELFF,TGCGCCAGCAGCCTACTAGCATCCGGGGAGCTGTTTTTT
few,TRBJ2-3,TRBV5-1,TRBD2,CASSLRPSGGASTDTQYF,TGCGCCAGCAGCTTGAGGCCTAGCGGGGGAGCGAGCACAGATACGCAGTATTTT
few,TRBJ2-1,TRBV6-5,TRBD1,CASKAGGYNEQFF,TGTGCCAGCAAAGCAGGGGGCTACAATGAGCAGTTCTTC
.,TRBJ2-6,TRBV7-2,TRBD2,CASSLFAGAGANVLTF,TGTGCCAGCAGCTTATTCGCGGGGGCTGGGGCCAACGTCCTGACTTTC
.,TRBJ2-3,TRBV5-1,TRBD1,CASSTGTGGDTQYF,TGCGCCAGCAGCACCGGGACAGGGGGGGATACGCAGTATTTT
.,TRBJ2-4,TRBV3-1/TRBV3-2,TRBD2,CASSQEGTSGGLAKNIQYF,TGTGCCAGCAGCCAAGAGGGGACTAGCGGGGGTTTAGCCAAAAACATTCAGTACTTC
.,TRBJ1-6,TRBV7-2,.,CASSPRTVTALHF,TGTGCCAGCAGCCCAAGGACAGTGACGGCCCTCCACTTT
.,TRBJ1-5,TRBV14,.,CASDNSNQPQHF,TGTGCCAGTGACAATAGCAATCAGCCCCAGCATTTT
.,TRBJ2-1,TRBV25-1,TRBD1,CASSVDRASYNEQFF,TGTGCCAGCAGTGTGGACAGGGCGTCCTACAATGAGCAGTTCTTC
.,TRBJ1-2,TRBV7-2,.,CASSLALLINNYGYTF,TGTGCCAGCAGCTTAGCGCTCCTAATAAACAACTATGGCTACACCTTC
.,TRBJ2-7,TRBV6-5,.,CASSYDVQGGYEQYF,TGTGCCAGCAGTTACGATGTGCAGGGGGGCTACGAGCAGTACTTC
.,TRBJ2-7,TRBV13,TRBD1,CASSQRTGLTYEQYF,TGTGCCAGCAGCCAACGGACAGGGCTCACCTACGAGCAGTACTTC
.,TRBJ2-1,TRBV5-1,TRBD1,CASSLPGQGSNEFF,TGCGCCAGCAGCTTACCTGGACAGGGTAGTAATGAGTTCTTC
once,TRBJ1-1,TRBV4-3,.,CASSQDHGGTEAFF,TGCGCCAGCAGCCAAGATCACGGGGGAACTGAAGCTTTCTTT
.,TRBJ1-4,TRBV7-2,.,CASSLGGQGNEKLFF,TGTGCCAGCAGCTTAGGGGGGCAGGGGAATGAAAAACTGTTTTTT
.,TRBJ1-3,TRBV7-2,.,CASSPSTGDSGNTIYF,TGTGCCAGCAGCCCGTCGACAGGAGACTCTGGAAACACCATATATTTT
.,TRBJ2-1,TRBV11-2,TRBD2,CASSARTSLSSYNEQFF,TGTGCCAGCAGCGCCAGGACTAGCCTCAGCTCCTACAATGAGCAGTTCTTC
.,TRBJ1-2,TRBV20-1,.,CSATVNYGYTF,TGCAGTGCTACAGTTAACTATGGCTACACCTTC
.,TRBJ2-1,TRBV5-1,.,CASSPPQVGGYNEQFF,TGCGCCAGCAGCCCCCCCCAGGTCGGGGGATACAATGAGCAGTTCTTC
once,TRBJ2-3,TRBV30,TRBD2,CACDPGLAGGWGTDTQYF,TGTGCCTGTGACCCGGGACTAGCGGGAGGTTGGGGCACAGATACGCAGTATTTT
.,TRBJ1-1,TRBV19,.,CASSMWRGAATNTEAFF,TGTGCCAGTAGTATGTGGCGGGGGGCGGCCACGAACACTGAAGCTTTCTTT
.,TRBJ2-3,TRBV6-6,.,CASSYDSTDTQYF,TGTGCCAGCAGTTACGACTCCACAGATACGCAGTATTTT
.,TRBJ2-3,TRBV14,TRBD2,CASSQGTTSGGSTDTQYF,TGTGCCAGCAGCCAAGGAACGACTAGCGGAGGGAGCACAGATACGCAGTATTTT
.,TRBJ2-3,TRBV5-3,.,CARSLGLVKDTQYF,TGTGCCAGAAGCTTGGGTTTAGTAAAGGATACGCAGTATTTT
.,TRBJ2-3,TRBV7-2,TRBD2,CASSRGLAGVSTTDTQYF,TGTGCCAGCAGCCGCGGACTAGCGGGAGTCTCAACCACAGATACGCAGTATTTT
.,TRBJ2-2,TRBV6-1,TRBD2,CASSVTSGRNTGELFF,TGTGCCAGCAGTGTGACTAGCGGGAGGAACACCGGGGAGCTGTTTTTT
.,TRBJ1-2,TRBV3-1/TRBV3-2,.,CASSQDVSLVYGYTF,TGTGCCAGCAGCCAAGATGTCAGTTTGGTCTATGGCTACACCTTC
once,TRBJ1-5,TRBV28,TRBD1,CASSLYGGTGAPYSNQPQHF,TGTGCCAGCAGTTTATATGGGGGGACAGGGGCCCCCTATAGCAATCAGCCCCAGCATTTT
.,TRBJ2-6,TRBV6-1,.,CASSETSGAGANVLTF,TGTGCCAGCAGTGAAACATCAGGCGCTGGGGCCAACGTCCTGACTTTC
.,TRBJ1-1,TRBV5-1,TRBD1,CASSPLTGGNTEAFF,TGCGCCAGCAGCCCTTTGACAGGGGGGAACACTGAAGCTTTCTTT
once,TRBJ2-1,TRBV5-1,TRBD2,CASSSTSSGSYGEQFF,TGCGCCAGCAGCTCGACCTCTAGCGGGAGCTACGGTGAGCAGTTCTTC
.,TRBJ2-7,TRBV2,TRBD1,CASSRDSSYEQYF,TGTGCCAGCAGTAGGGACAGTTCCTACGAGCAGTACTTC
.,TRBJ1-1,TRBV3-1/TRBV3-2,.,CASSQGHLTTEAFF,TGTGCCAGCAGCCAGGGACACCTTACCACTGAAGCTTTCTTT
.,TRBJ2-1,TRBV2,.,CASTRSGDYNEQFF,TGTGCCAGCACCCGTTCGGGAGACTACAATGAGCAGTTCTTC
.,TRBJ2-3,TRBV12-5,.,CASGLDYRDRTDTQYF,TGTGCTAGTGGTTTGGACTACAGGGACCGCACAGATACGCAGTATTTT
once,TRBJ2-1,TRBV4-1,TRBD1,CASSPLGQGDNEQFF,TGCGCCAGCAGCCCGCTGGGACAGGGGGACAATGAGCAGTTCTTC
few,TRBJ1-5,TRBV2,TRBD1,CASSGDRGYQPQHF,TGTGCCAGCAGCGGGGACAGGGGATATCAGCCCCAGCATTTT
few,TRBJ1-2,TRBV4-3,.,CASSQEGGRGYTF,TGCGCCAGCAGCCAAGAGGGGGGACGCGGCTACACCTTC
once,TRBJ1-1,TRBV28,TRBD1,CASRETGRDTEAFF,TGTGCCAGCAGGGAGACAGGGCGCGACACTGAAGCTTTCTTT
.,TRBJ2-2,TRBV27,TRBD1,CASSFGTGGHTGELFF,TGTGCCAGCAGTTTTGGGACAGGGGGCCACACCGGGGAGCTGTTTTTT
.,TRBJ2-7,TRBV18,.,CASSPLAVTSYEQYF,TGTGCCAGCTCACCCCTTGCCGTGACTTCCTACGAGCAGTACTTC
.,TRBJ2-1,TRBV6-6,.,CASSYRDYNEQFF,TGTGCCAGCAGTTACCGAGACTACAATGAGCAGTTCTTC
.,TRBJ2-3,TRBV11-3,TRBD2,CASSLRAGGLDTQYF,TGTGCCAGCAGCTTGAGGGCGGGGGGCCTGGATACGCAGTATTTT
.,TRBJ2-3,TRBV7-9,.,CASSVGNSNSRTDTQYF,TGTGCCAGCAGCGTAGGCAATAGCAATTCACGCACAGATACGCAGTATTTT
.,TRBJ1-5,TRBV28,.,CASTIHRPDQPQHF,TGTGCCAGCACTATCCACCGCCCCGATCAGCCCCAGCATTTT
few,TRBJ1-5,TRBV2,.,CASSVGREGQPQHF,TGTGCCAGCAGCGTCGGACGGGAGGGACAGCCCCAGCATTTT
.,TRBJ2-3,TRBV6-2/TRBV6-3,TRBD2,CASSKSGGLNTQYF,TGTGCCAGCAGCAAGAGCGGGGGGTTAAATACGCAGTATTTT
.,TRBJ1-1,TRBV11-2,TRBD1,CASSLGQGAPEGEAFF,TGTGCCAGCAGCTTAGGGCAGGGGGCGCCGGAAGGTGAAGCTTTCTTT
.,TRBJ1-2,TRBV7-9,TRBD1,CASSVGQGGGYTF,TGTGCCAGCAGCGTAGGACAGGGCGGAGGCTACACCTTC
.,TRBJ2-3,TRBV7-6,TRBD2,CASSLFGTSGSSDTQYF,TGTGCCAGCAGCTTATTTGGAACTAGCGGTTCGTCAGATACGCAGTATTTT
.,TRBJ2-3,TRBV5-4,TRBD2,CASSRRASGVTDTQYF,TGTGCCAGCAGCCGTCGTGCTAGCGGGGTTACAGATACGCAGTATTTT
.,TRBJ2-5,TRBV5-4,TRBD2,CASSLGGRGLAEQETQYF,TGTGCCAGCAGCTTGGGGGGCCGCGGCCTAGCGGAACAAGAGACCCAGTACTTC
.,TRBJ2-7,TRBV11-3,.,CASSAARGLGEQYF,TGTGCCAGCAGCGCGGCGAGGGGGTTGGGCGAGCAGTACTTC
once,TRBJ2-1,TRBV7-2,.,CASSQTHTNEQFF,TGTGCCAGCAGTCAAACTCATACCAATGAGCAGTTCTTC
.,TRBJ2-7,TRBV29-1,TRBD2,CSVELTSGAFGQYF,TGCAGCGTTGAATTAACTAGCGGGGCCTTTGGGCAGTACTTC
.,TRBJ1-2,TRBV28,TRBD1,CASSYSPTGHYYGYTF,TGTGCCAGCAGTTACTCCCCGACAGGGCACTACTATGGCTACACCTTC
once,TRBJ1-2,TRBV6-1,.,CASSKAGREANYGYTF,TGTGCCAGCAGTAAAGCCGGACGGGAAGCTAACTATGGCTACACCTTC
.,TRBJ2-2,TRBV5-1,TRBD2,CASSLVSGGATGELFF,TGCGCCAGCAGCTTGGTTAGCGGGGGGGCCACCGGGGAGCTGTTTTTT